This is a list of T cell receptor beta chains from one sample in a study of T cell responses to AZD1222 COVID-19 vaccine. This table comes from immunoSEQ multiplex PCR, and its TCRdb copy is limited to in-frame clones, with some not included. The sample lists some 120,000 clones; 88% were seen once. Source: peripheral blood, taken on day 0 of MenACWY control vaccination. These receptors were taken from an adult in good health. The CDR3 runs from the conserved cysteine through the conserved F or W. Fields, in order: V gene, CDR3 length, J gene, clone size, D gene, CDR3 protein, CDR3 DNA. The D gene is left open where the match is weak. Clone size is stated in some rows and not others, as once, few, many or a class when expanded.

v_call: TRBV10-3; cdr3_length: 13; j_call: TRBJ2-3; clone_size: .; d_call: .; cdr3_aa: CAIRKDDTDTQYF; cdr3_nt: TGTGCCATCAGGAAGGACGACACAGATACGCAGTATTTT
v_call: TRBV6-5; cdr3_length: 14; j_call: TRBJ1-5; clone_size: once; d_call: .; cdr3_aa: CASSSRGGDQPQHF; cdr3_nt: TGTGCCAGCAGTTCAAGGGGGGGAGACCAGCCCCAGCATTTT
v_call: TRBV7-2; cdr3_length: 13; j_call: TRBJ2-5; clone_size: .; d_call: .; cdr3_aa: CASSSQVGKTQYF; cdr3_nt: TGTGCCAGCAGCTCCCAGGTGGGAAAGACCCAGTACTTC
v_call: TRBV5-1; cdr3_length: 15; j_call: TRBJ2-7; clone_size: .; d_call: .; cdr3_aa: CASSLAAGTGYEQYF; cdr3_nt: TGCGCCAGCAGCTTGGCCGCAGGGACGGGGTACGAGCAGTACTTC
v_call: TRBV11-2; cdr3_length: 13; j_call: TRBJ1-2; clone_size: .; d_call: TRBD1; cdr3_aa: CASSFYRGTGYTF; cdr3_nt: TGTGCCAGCAGCTTCTACAGGGGGACCGGCTACACCTTC
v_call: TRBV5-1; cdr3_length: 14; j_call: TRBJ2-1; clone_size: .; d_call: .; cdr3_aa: CASSLVIDKDEQFF; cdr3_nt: TGCGCCAGCAGCTTGGTGATTGATAAGGATGAGCAGTTCTTC
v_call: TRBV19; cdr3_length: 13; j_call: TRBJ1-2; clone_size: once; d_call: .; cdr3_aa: CASSLQVWAGYTF; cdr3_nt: TGTGCCAGTAGTTTACAAGTATGGGCTGGCTACACCTTC
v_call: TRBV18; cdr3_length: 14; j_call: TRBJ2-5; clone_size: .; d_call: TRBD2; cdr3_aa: CASSPSLAEETQYF; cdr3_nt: TGTGCCAGCTCACCGTCACTAGCGGAAGAGACCCAGTACTTC
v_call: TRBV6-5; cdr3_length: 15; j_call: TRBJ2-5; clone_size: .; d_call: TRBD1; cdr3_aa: CASSPDRGDHETQYF; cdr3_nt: TGTGCCAGCAGTCCAGACAGGGGCGATCACGAGACCCAGTACTTC
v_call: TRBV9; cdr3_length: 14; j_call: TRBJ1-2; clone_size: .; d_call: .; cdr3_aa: CASSVGTPNYGYTF; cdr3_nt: TGTGCCAGCAGCGTGGGGACCCCTAACTATGGCTACACCTTC
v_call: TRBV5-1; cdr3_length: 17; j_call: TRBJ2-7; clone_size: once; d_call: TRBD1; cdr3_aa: CASSPWGGDRGSPEQYF; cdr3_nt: TGCGCCAGCAGCCCCTGGGGCGGGGACAGGGGGTCTCCCGAGCAGTACTTC
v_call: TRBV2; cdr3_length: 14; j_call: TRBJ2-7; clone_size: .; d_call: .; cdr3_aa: CASRLRTTTYEQYF; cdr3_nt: TGTGCCAGCAGACTCAGGACAACTACCTACGAGCAGTACTTC
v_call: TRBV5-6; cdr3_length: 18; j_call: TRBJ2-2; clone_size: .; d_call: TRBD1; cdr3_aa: CASSLLRRGLYSTGELFF; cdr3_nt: TGTGCCAGCAGCTTGCTTCGCAGGGGGCTTTACAGCACCGGGGAGCTGTTTTTT
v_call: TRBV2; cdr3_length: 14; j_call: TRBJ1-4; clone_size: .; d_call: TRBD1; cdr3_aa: CASRDRGPGEKLFF; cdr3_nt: TGTGCCAGCAGGGACAGGGGGCCGGGGGAAAAACTGTTTTTT
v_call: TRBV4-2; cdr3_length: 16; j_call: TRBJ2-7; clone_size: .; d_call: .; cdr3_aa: CASSQGVAEGRHEQYF; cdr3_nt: TGTGCCAGCAGCCAAGGGGTAGCGGAAGGCCGCCACGAGCAGTACTTC